A selection of T cell receptor beta chains follows, all from one sample in a study of cytomegalovirus exposure and HLA in healthy donors. The assay was immunoSEQ multiplex PCR, and TCRdb's table has in-frame clones only and misses some. The sample yields over 150,000 clones, about four fifths seen once. Sequenced material: PBMCs. The receptors come from a woman in her fifties or sixties in good health and CMV-seronegative. Both conserved end residues are part of each CDR3. The D gene is left open where the match is weak.

v_gene	d_gene	j_gene	CDR3aa
TRBV5-1	.	TRBJ2-7	CASSLGVSGRTEQYF
TRBV4-2	.	TRBJ2-1	CASSQVGTDAGDEQFF
TRBV5-1	TRBD1	TRBJ2-5	CASQVTGGEETQYF
TRBV28	.	TRBJ1-5	CASAPSFRPNQPQHF
TRBV5-1	.	TRBJ2-1	CASSPGPNNEQFF
TRBV10-2	.	TRBJ2-7	CATKRDSPYEQYF
TRBV5-5	.	TRBJ2-7	CASSLVQGSYEQYF
TRBV2	.	TRBJ1-2	CASTTGNYGYTF
TRBV29-1	.	TRBJ1-1	CSVGGLFTEAFF
TRBV6-5	.	TRBJ2-5	CASSYVGWETRYF
TRBV27	.	TRBJ2-1	CASSSRDEQFF
TRBV30	.	TRBJ1-1	CAWSSGWKAFF
TRBV5-1	.	TRBJ1-2	CASSYSGGSEYGYTF
TRBV25-1	TRBD2	TRBJ2-5	CASSEYFLAGEETQYF
TRBV5-1	TRBD1	TRBJ2-1	CASSYGQGLYNEQFF
TRBV27	.	TRBJ2-5	CASSSNTGQETQYF
TRBV13	TRBD2	TRBJ2-1	CASSLRRERGNEQFF
TRBV19	.	TRBJ2-1	CASSIPSEVSYNEQFF
TRBV6-1	TRBD2	TRBJ2-5	CASSETGLAGEEQYF
TRBV27	.	TRBJ1-3	CASSPLAGPRNTIYF
TRBV20-1	.	TRBJ1-1	CSAEENTEAFF
TRBV5-1	.	TRBJ1-3	CASSTGSSGNTIYF
TRBV10-3	TRBD1	TRBJ1-1	CAISEVGQVLNTEAFF
TRBV10-3	TRBD1	TRBJ2-3	CAISEWGQGTDTQYF
TRBV28	TRBD1	TRBJ1-1	CASRTGLGEAFF
TRBV27	TRBD2	TRBJ2-5	CASTLAGGPRETQYF
TRBV5-8	.	TRBJ2-7	CASSANYEQYF
TRBV6-5	.	TRBJ1-2	CASSKVGGEGYTF
TRBV19	.	TRBJ1-2	CASINFGQPTGYTF
TRBV5-4	.	TRBJ1-6	CASSLGVPGNSPLHF
TRBV2	.	TRBJ1-6	CASKGQGSGSPLHF
TRBV30	.	TRBJ1-2	CAWSRRAGANYGYTF
TRBV7-9	.	TRBJ1-4	CASSSQGRNEKLFF
TRBV4-2	TRBD2	TRBJ2-1	CASSKAAGGDNEQFF
TRBV27	TRBD2	TRBJ2-5	CASSFLFASGRSETQYF
TRBV7-2	TRBD1	TRBJ2-3	CASSPFGTETTDTQYF
TRBV5-1	.	TRBJ1-3	CASSLGQVSGNTIYF
TRBV6-4	.	TRBJ2-2	CASSDRGNTGELFF
TRBV30	TRBD2	TRBJ2-1	CARREGTGMFEQFF
TRBV10-3	.	TRBJ2-1	CAISEVLDSLNEQFF
TRBV29-1	TRBD2	TRBJ2-7	CSAGTGLAGSEQYF
TRBV5-1	.	TRBJ2-5	CASSAPPAAETQYF
TRBV7-2	.	TRBJ1-1	CASSLRMGEAFF
TRBV11-3	.	TRBJ2-7	CASSLGQLGVQYF
TRBV28	.	TRBJ2-7	CASTQLGSGRTSYEQYF
TRBV6-7	.	TRBJ1-6	CASSYWGPGGSPLHF
TRBV5-4	TRBD1	TRBJ1-1	CASSLGPGQGSTEAFF
TRBV5-6	.	TRBJ2-1	CASSLAVTLSSYNEQFF
TRBV19	.	TRBJ2-3	CASSISGRELSDTQYF
TRBV28	.	TRBJ2-2	CASSLWPGENTGELFF
TRBV7-6	TRBD1	TRBJ1-2	CASSSTGTGKDGYTF
TRBV25-1	TRBD1	.	CASSEWDRQGDEQYF
TRBV29-1	.	TRBJ1-5	CSVSDGGRGQPQHF
TRBV5-5	TRBD1	TRBJ1-1	CASSWTTGGAGTEAFF
TRBV28	TRBD1	TRBJ2-1	CASSLAGGSYNEQFF